These 18 T cell receptor beta chains were all obtained from the same sample, sequenced in a study of blood T cells in healthy people across ages. Alongside a J-beta primer mix, a sample-barcoded 5' primer served in a second PCR lasting roughly 7 to 11 cycles. TCRdb itself ran the 5' RACE reads through MiXCR, one entry per CDR3 protein. The sample holds 600,000 to 1,000,000 distinct CDR3 sequences, about three fifths seen once. The material sequenced was blood. These receptors all stem from a young man in good health.

This chain links TRBV6-2 or TRBV6-3 with TRBJ2-7; 7 nucleotides line up with TRBD1. J gave up 6 bases and V 10 bases, and 9 bases lay outside the gene matches. The CDR3 spans 12 residues. Per the germline V gene, CDR1 is MNHEY and CDR2 is SVGEGT. The CDR3 is CATRNHRGEQYF. The CDR3 DNA follows: TGTGCCACCCGGAACCACAGGGGCGAGCAGTACTTC.

This clonotype was found a few times. The chain carries TRBV12-3 or TRBV12-4 and TRBJ2-1, with TRBD1 identical over 8 bases. Unmatched junction bases numbered 1, after V lost 1 base and J lost 5 bases. The CDR3 contains 14 residues. The CDR3 DNA follows: TGTGCCAGCAGTTTAGGGACAGGGAACAATGAGCAGTTCTTC. Translating gives CASSLGTGNNEQFF.

This chain uses TRBV4-2 with TRBJ1-1, with 10 bases that match TRBD1. This CDR3 spans 15 amino acids. J lost 3 bases, V lost 1 base, and 2 bases had no gene match. Per germline, CDR1 LGHNA and CDR2 YNFKEQ. CDR3 DNA: TGTGCCAGCAGCCAAGGACAGGGGGCCGACACTGAAGCTTTCTTT. Amino acid sequence: CASSQGQGADTEAFF.

The chain combines TRBV5-1 with TRBJ2-1; the match to TRBD1 covers 10 bases. The CDR3 length is 16 residues. The J segment lost 0 bases and the V segment lost 5 bases, leaving 5 bases of the junction unmatched. The germline gives CDR1 SGHRS, CDR2 YFSETQ. The chain's CDR3 is CASRGTGDGSYNEQFF. CDR3 sequence (DNA): TGCGCCAGCAGAGGGACAGGGGATGGCTCCTACAATGAGCAGTTCTTC. The full variable domain, with the rest looked up from reference TRBV5-1 and TRBJ2-1, is KAGVTQTPRYLIKTRGQQVTLSCSPISGHRSVSWYQQTPGQGLQFLFEYFSETQRNKGNFPGRFSGRQFSNSRSEMNVSTLELGDSALYLCASRGTGDGSYNEQFFGPGTRLTVL.

This sequence joins TRBV29-1 and TRBJ2-7; D is unclear. The germline gives CDR1 SQVTM, CDR2 ANQGSEA. This CDR3 is 12 amino acids long. The ends were cut back, 2 bases at V and 10 bases at J, with 15 bases in the middle. CDR3 DNA sequence: TGCAGCGTTGAACTCCCCAGCTTAGAACAGTACTTC. Translated: CSVELPSLEQYF.

This chain connects TRBV7-9 to TRBJ2-7; 11 nucleotides align to TRBD2. The DNA end is a closer match to TRBJ2-5, so the J assignment may be wrong. CDR3 size: 14 residues. Germline V CDR1 and CDR2: SEHNR, FQNEAQ (reference sequence). The chain's CDR3 is CASRPTSGGETQYF. The CDR3 DNA reads TGTGCCAGCAGACCAACTAGCGGGGGTGAGACCCAGTACTTC.

The V gene is TRBV18, the J gene TRBJ1-5; unclear D gene. V was clipped by 3 bases and J by 2 bases, with 11 bases between them. This CDR3 is 15 amino acids long. CDR1 and CDR2 from the germline V gene are KGHSH and LQKENI. The CDR3 reads CASSPGRSGNQPQHF. The CDR3 nucleotides read TGTGCCAGCTCACCGGGCAGGTCGGGCAATCAGCCCCAGCATTTT.

The CDR3 coding sequence is TGTGCCAGCAGTTTGAAGCGCCTGGGGAACACTAATGAAAAACTGTTTTTT. As protein: CASSLKRLGNTNEKLFF. V is TRBV12-3 or TRBV12-4 and J is TRBJ1-4, with D hard to call. The CDR3 sequence is 17 residues long. Deletions cut 3 bases from V and 2 bases from J, with 16 bases between.

Written as DNA, the CDR3 is TGTGCCAGCAGTTATGGTGGGGGAGGCTGGGAGACCCAGTACTTC. Its translation: CASSYGGGGWETQYF. The chain combines TRBV6-5 with TRBJ2-7, with D perhaps TRBD2 (6 bases). Judging by the DNA end, TRBJ2-5 fits better; the J call may be wrong. The CDR3 has 15 residues. Germline loops: CDR1 MNHEY, CDR2 SVGAGI.

Note on this clonotype: Relative to the germline gene, one junction end is altered; a read error may explain this. V usage is TRBV25-1 and J usage is TRBJ2-1; no firm D call. The germline V gene has CDR1 MGHDK and CDR2 SYGVNS. CDR3 length: 15 amino acids. The CDR3 region is CASSGYGQVYNEQFF. The CDR3 nucleotides read TGTGCTAGCAGTGGATATGGGCAGGTCTACAATGAGCAGTTCTTC.

The J gene is TRBJ2-1, the V gene TRBV4-3; D may be TRBD1 (6 bases). Germline CDR1 and CDR2: LGHNA and YSLEER. This CDR3 has 17 amino acids. V was trimmed by 1 base and J by 0 bases, leaving 13 bases between them. CDR3 region: CASSQALMDSSYNEQFF. The DNA for the CDR3 is TGCGCCAGCAGCCAAGCCCTAATGGACAGCTCCTACAATGAGCAGTTCTTC.

CDR3 in amino acids: CASSVGGNADTQYF. Here the CDR3 DNA reads TGTGCCAGCAGTGTCGGAGGGAATGCAGATACGCAGTATTTT. This chain joins TRBV2 and TRBJ2-3, with D possibly being TRBD2 (6 bases). Germline lookup yields CDR1 SNHLY and CDR2 FYNNEI. This CDR3 comprises 14 residues. V lost 4 bases and J lost 4, with 12 bases in between.

The chain employs TRBV20-1 and TRBJ2-4, with D perhaps matching TRBD1 or TRBD2 (7 bases each). The CDR3 is made up of 12 amino acids. V was shortened by 4 bases and J by 13 bases, with 17 bases between the two germline ends. Germline V gives CDR1 DFQATT, CDR2 SNEGSKA (reference sequence). CDR3 in DNA: TGCAGTGCTACAGGGGAGGGGGCTGAGCAGTACTTC. This gives the protein CSATGEGAEQYF.

This clonotype was picked up a small number of times. The V call is TRBV28, the J call TRBJ1-2; D is unresolved. CDR3 length: 12 residues. The ends were cut back, 3 bases at V and 11 bases at J, with 13 bases in the middle. Germline assignment: CDR1 MDHEN and CDR2 SYDVKM. This chain's CDR3 is CASSFLSSGYTF. The CDR3 nucleotides are TGTGCCAGCAGTTTTTTATCTTCCGGGTACACCTTC.

This rearrangement joins TRBV11-1 to TRBJ2-5; tentatively, D is TRBD2 (5 bases). The J call may be wrong; the DNA end is better matched by TRBJ2-7. Germline loops: CDR1 SGHAT, CDR2 FQDESV (reference sequence). The CDR3 length is 18 residues. The CDR3 spells CASSSEPAIGLKPYEQYF. Written as DNA, the CDR3 is TGTGCCAGCAGCTCAGAACCGGCAATTGGACTGAAACCCTACGAGCAGTACTTC.

CDR3 sequence reads: CASSQEFAGGNEQFF. CDR3 nucleotide sequence: TGCGCCAGCAGCCAAGAATTCGCGGGTGGTAATGAGCAGTTCTTC. This chain connects TRBV4-3 to TRBJ2-1; tentatively, D is TRBD2 (5 bases). The V end was cut by 0 bases, the J end by 7 bases, with 13 bases between. The germline CDR1 and CDR2 sequences are LGHNA and YSLEER. This CDR3 has 15 residues.

This clonotype has only one observation. The V call is TRBV20-1, the J call TRBJ2-1; D may be TRBD1 (8 bases). Germline values: CDR1 DFQATT, CDR2 SNEGSKA (reference sequence). V lost 1 base and J lost 8, with 21 bases in between. The CDR3 loop spans 16 amino acids. The CDR3 DNA sequence: TGCAGTGCTAGAGGGGGGGGACAGGAGGTTCGGGATGAGCAGTTCTTC. Translated: CSARGGGQEVRDEQFF.

Only a few counts were recorded for this clonotype. The chain recombines TRBV7-2 with TRBJ2-7; TRBD1 agrees at 7 bases. The CDR3 contains 14 residues. Germline CDR1 and CDR2: SGHTA and FQGNSA. The V and J ends lost 6 bases and 2 bases, in that order; junction bases with no gene match: 7. CDR3 amino acids: CASRRSQGAYEQYF. In DNA, the CDR3 is TGTGCCAGCAGACGGTCCCAGGGGGCCTACGAGCAGTACTTC.